A selection of T cell receptor beta chains follows, all from one sample in a study of blood T cells in healthy people across ages. Using its own MiXCR run on the 5' RACE reads, TCRdb lists one record per CDR3 protein. The table lists 1,500,000 or so distinct CDR3 sequences, approximately 59% of them singletons. Material: blood. These receptor sequences come from a man younger than 30 in good health. CDR3s include the opening cysteine and the closing phenylalanine or tryptophan. The order of the fields is D gene, CDR3 length, V gene, J gene, clone size, CDR3 DNA, CDR3 protein. The D gene is left open where the match is weak. For some rows the clone size is stated as once, few or many, or as a class when expanded; others skip it.

D: NA; length: 15; V: TRBV20-1; J: TRBJ2-3; size: NA; DNA: TGCAGTGCTAGCGTAGCGGCCTTTAGCACAGATACGCAGTATTTT; CDR3: CSASVAAFSTDTQYF
D: NA; length: 12; V: TRBV29-1; J: TRBJ1-1; size: NA; DNA: TGCAGCGTGAACCTAATGAACACTGAAGCTTTCTTT; CDR3: CSVNLMNTEAFF
D: TRBD2; length: 14; V: TRBV20-1; J: TRBJ2-1; size: NA; DNA: TGCAGTCAGGCTAGCGGGAGCTTCTACAATGAGCAGTTCTTC; CDR3: CSQASGSFYNEQFF
D: TRBD2; length: 15; V: TRBV11-3; J: TRBJ2-7; size: NA; DNA: TGTGCCAGCAGCTCCGCTAGCGGGGTATACAATGAGCAGTACTTC; CDR3: CASSSASGVYNEQYF
D: NA; length: 15; V: TRBV27; J: TRBJ2-5; size: NA; DNA: TGTGCCAGCAGTTCCCTACAGGGGAGGGGGGAGACCCAGTACTTC; CDR3: CASSSLQGRGETQYF
D: TRBD1; length: 17; V: TRBV6-5; J: TRBJ2-1; size: NA; DNA: TGTGCCAGCAGTAACCTAGGGGTGACAGGGGTGTTGACTGAGCAGTTCTTC; CDR3: CASSNLGVTGVLTEQFF
D: NA; length: 17; V: TRBV12-3/TRBV12-4; J: TRBJ2-6; size: NA; DNA: TGTGCCAGCAGTTTAAATACGCCGCTGGGTGGGGCCAACGTCCTGACTTTC; CDR3: CASSLNTPLGGANVLTF
D: NA; length: 14; V: TRBV7-2; J: TRBJ2-3; size: many; DNA: TGTGCCAGCAGCTTAACACGTAGCACAGATACGCAGTATTTT; CDR3: CASSLTRSTDTQYF
D: NA; length: 14; V: TRBV6-5; J: TRBJ2-5; size: NA; DNA: TGTGCCAGCAGTTGGGACGGTGGTTTAGAGACCCAGTACTTC; CDR3: CASSWDGGLETQYF
D: NA; length: 13; V: TRBV4-1; J: TRBJ1-1; size: few; DNA: TGCGCCAGCAGCCAAGATCAGGCTCCTCCAGCTTTCTTT; CDR3: CASSQDQAPPAFF
D: NA; length: 16; V: TRBV2; J: TRBJ2-7; size: few; DNA: TGTGCCAGCGGGTTCTCGTCAGGTGTGAACGCCTACGAGCAGTACTTC; CDR3: CASGFSSGVNAYEQYF
D: TRBD1; length: 15; V: TRBV12-3/TRBV12-4; J: TRBJ2-7; size: NA; DNA: TGTGCCAGCAGTAAGGGGACAGGACACCCGTACGAGCAGTACTTC; CDR3: CASSKGTGHPYEQYF
D: TRBD2; length: 16; V: TRBV9; J: TRBJ2-3; size: NA; DNA: TGTGCCAGCAGCGTACGGGCGGGGGGGCATAGAGATACGCAGTATTTT; CDR3: CASSVRAGGHRDTQYF
D: NA; length: 16; V: TRBV4-3; J: TRBJ2-5; size: NA; DNA: TGCGCCAGCAGCCAAGAGCCCAGGGCCACCCAAGAGACCCAGTACTTC; CDR3: CASSQEPRATQETQYF
D: NA; length: 16; V: TRBV27; J: TRBJ2-6; size: NA; DNA: TGTGCCAGCGCCCGGACAACCAGCTCTGGGGCCAACGTCCTGACTTTC; CDR3: CASARTTSSGANVLTF
D: NA; length: 13; V: TRBV20-1; J: TRBJ2-1; size: NA; DNA: TGCAGTGTGGACCTGACCTCCTACAATGAGCAGTTCTTC; CDR3: CSVDLTSYNEQFF
D: TRBD1; length: 15; V: TRBV29-1; J: TRBJ2-5; size: NA; DNA: TGCAGCGTTGAAGTCGCCAGGGGGCCGGGAGAGACCCAGTACTTC; CDR3: CSVEVARGPGETQYF
D: NA; length: 15; V: TRBV7-6; J: TRBJ2-7; size: NA; DNA: TGTGCCAGCAGCTTCATGGCCGTGGGCGCGGACGAGCAGTACTTC; CDR3: CASSFMAVGADEQYF
D: NA; length: 15; V: TRBV18; J: TRBJ2-1; size: NA; DNA: TGTGCCAGCTCCTACGACAGGTCCCTATTCAATGAGCAGTTCTTC; CDR3: CASSYDRSLFNEQFF
D: NA; length: 14; V: TRBV12-3/TRBV12-4; J: TRBJ2-4; size: few; DNA: TGTGCCAGCAGCCTAGTTCGGGACACCCAAGGACAGTACTTC; CDR3: CASSLVRDTQGQYF
D: NA; length: 14; V: TRBV20-1; J: TRBJ2-1; size: few; DNA: TGCAGTGCTAGACTTAAAGGGGCCTACAATGAGCAGTTCTTC; CDR3: CSARLKGAYNEQFF
D: TRBD1; length: 16; V: TRBV7-2; J: TRBJ1-4; size: NA; DNA: TGTGCCAGCAGCTTAGACGTTGCAGGGGGTAGGGGAAAACTGTTTTTT; CDR3: CASSLDVAGGRGKLFF